A selection of T cell receptor beta chains follows, all from one sample in a study of CD8+ T cells in alopecia areata. The repertoire was sequenced with immunoSEQ multiplex PCR; TCRdb's copy has only in-frame clones and lacks some. The sample lists about 190,000 clones, around 56% occurring once. This material consisted of CD4+ T cells sorted from blood, taken at week 4, from a patient treated with tofacitinib. Receptors were obtained from a human donor with alopecia areata. Each CDR3 is given with its conserved first and last residue. The D gene is left open where the match is weak. Clone sizes are given selectively: once, few, many, or a class where the clone is expanded.

TGTGCCAGCAGCTTGGAAGGGGGAGATACGCAGTATTTT	CASSLEGGDTQYF	.	TRBV5-4	TRBJ2-3	13	.
TGCAGCGTTGAAGGCGTCCCCAGGGCTTTGGGTGGCTACACCTTC	CSVEGVPRALGGYTF	.	TRBV29-1	TRBJ1-2	15	.
TGTGCCTGGAGTTCCCCGCGGGCAGGGTGGGACACTGAAGCTTTCTTT	CAWSSPRAGWDTEAFF	.	TRBV30	TRBJ1-1	16	.
TGCGCCAGCAGCATTATGACTAGCCACCAAGAGACCCAGTACTTC	CASSIMTSHQETQYF	TRBD2	TRBV5-1	TRBJ2-5	15	.
TGCGCCAGCAGCAAAGACAGCTACGAGCAGTACTTC	CASSKDSYEQYF	.	TRBV5-1	TRBJ2-7	12	.
TGTGCCAGCAGCACAACTGAGGAGACCCAGTACTTC	CASSTTEETQYF	.	TRBV4-2	TRBJ2-5	12	few
TGCAGCGTCATAATATACAATGAGCAGTTCTTC	CSVIIYNEQFF	.	TRBV29-1	TRBJ2-1	11	.
TGTGCCAGCAATAGAGGAGAAGGCTCCTACAATGAGCAGTTCTTC	CASNRGEGSYNEQFF	.	TRBV11-2	TRBJ2-1	15	.
TGTGCCAGCAATGGGAAACCGGGTGGAGCCAATGAGCAGTTCTTC	CASNGKPGGANEQFF	.	TRBV2	TRBJ2-1	15	.
TGCGCCAGCAGCTTGTCTGGGACTGAAGCTTTCTTT	CASSLSGTEAFF	.	TRBV5-1	TRBJ1-1	12	.
TGCGCCAGCAGCTCACTCCAGGGGAACACCGGGGAGCTGTTTTTT	CASSSLQGNTGELFF	.	TRBV5-1	TRBJ2-2	15	.
TGTGCCAGCAGCCCTCGGCAGGGGGCCGGGGAGCTGTTTTTT	CASSPRQGAGELFF	TRBD1	TRBV7-2	TRBJ2-2	14	.
TGTGCCTGGAGTGTAAGGTCTGAGGCCACGGCTTTCTTT	CAWSVRSEATAFF	.	TRBV30	TRBJ1-1	13	once
TGTGCCAGCAGTGCCCAAAACATTCAGTACTTC	CASSAQNIQYF	.	TRBV25-1	TRBJ2-4	11	.
TGTGCCTGGAGTGTAGCTACCCTCAATCAGCCCCAGCATTTT	CAWSVATLNQPQHF	.	TRBV30	TRBJ1-5	14	.
TGTGCCAGCAGGCAAGAGGAAGGGAAACAGCCCCAGCATTTT	CASRQEEGKQPQHF	.	TRBV2	TRBJ1-5	14	.
TGCAGCGGTAGCGGGAGAGATACGCAGTATTTT	CSGSGRDTQYF	TRBD2	TRBV29-1	TRBJ2-3	11	.
TGTGCCAGCAGCTTAGACAGGGCAGGGCAGTACTTC	CASSLDRAGQYF	.	TRBV7-2	TRBJ2-7	12	few
TGTGCCAGCAGCCCAGACAGTGGAAACTATGGCTACACCTTC	CASSPDSGNYGYTF	.	TRBV7-2	TRBJ1-2	14	.
TGTGCCAGCCGGACGACAGGGACCTACGAGCAGTACTTC	CASRTTGTYEQYF	TRBD1	TRBV2	TRBJ2-7	13	.
TGCAGCGTTGCGGCAGGGATGGTGACTGAAGCTTTCTTT	CSVAAGMVTEAFF	.	TRBV29-1	TRBJ1-1	13	.
TGCGCCAGCAGTCAATCTCGGCAGATCCAAGAGACCCAGTACTTC	CASSQSRQIQETQYF	.	TRBV23-1	TRBJ2-5	15	few
TGTGCCAGCAGCTTGGTGCAGCGGATGCTCTACAATGAGCAGTTCTTC	CASSLVQRMLYNEQFF	.	TRBV5-4	TRBJ2-1	16	.
TGTGCCAGCAGTGACCCCAGGAAGAACAATCAGCCCCAGCATTTT	CASSDPRKNNQPQHF	.	TRBV2	TRBJ1-5	15	.
TGTGCCAGCAGCCCCGGTGGGGGAGAGACCCAGTACTTC	CASSPGGGETQYF	.	TRBV11-2	TRBJ2-5	13	.
TGCGCCAGCAGCTTTACGGGTGGGGAGGAGACCCAGTACTTC	CASSFTGGEETQYF	.	TRBV5-1	TRBJ2-5	14	.
TGCAGTGTGATGAGTAACACTGAAGCTTTCTTT	CSVMSNTEAFF	.	TRBV20-1	TRBJ1-1	11	.
TGTGCCTGGAGTACAAACACTGAAGCTTTCTTT	CAWSTNTEAFF	.	TRBV30	TRBJ1-1	11	.
TGTGCCAGCAGCCGAATAGGGGGCCTCGACGAGCAGTACTTC	CASSRIGGLDEQYF	TRBD1	TRBV14	TRBJ2-7	14	few
TGCGCCAGCAGCCAAGATGGGGGGTCCTATGGCTACACCTTC	CASSQDGGSYGYTF	.	TRBV4-3	TRBJ1-2	14	.
TGTGCCAGCAGTTCCCGGGAATTGAACACTGAAGCTTTCTTT	CASSSRELNTEAFF	.	TRBV27	TRBJ1-1	14	few
TGTGCCAGTAGAAGGGGACTTTACAATGAGCAGTTCTTC	CASRRGLYNEQFF	.	TRBV19	TRBJ2-1	13	.
TGTGCCAGCAGTTTGGACGGCAATCAGCCCCAGCATTTT	CASSLDGNQPQHF	.	TRBV6-5	TRBJ1-5	13	.
TGTGCCAGCCGTCTTGACAGGGTGACAGATACGCAGTATTTT	CASRLDRVTDTQYF	TRBD1	TRBV2	TRBJ2-3	14	.
TGTGCCATCAGTGAGTCCCAATCTGGGGCCAACGTCCTGACTTTC	CAISESQSGANVLTF	.	TRBV10-3	TRBJ2-6	15	.
TGCGCCAGCAGCTTGGAGCCAGCGGGCGGAGAGCAGTACTTC	CASSLEPAGGEQYF	.	TRBV5-1	TRBJ2-7	14	.
TGCAGTGCTAATAGAAGGAATGAGCAGTTCTTC	CSANRRNEQFF	.	TRBV20-1	TRBJ2-1	11	few
TGCGCCAGCAGTCAGGACAGGGGGGACACTGAAGCTTTCTTT	CASSQDRGDTEAFF	TRBD1	TRBV5-1	TRBJ1-1	14	.
TGTGCCAGCAGGGGGATCGATACGCAGTATTTT	CASRGIDTQYF	.	TRBV6-5	TRBJ2-3	11	.
TGCGCCAGCAGCTTGGCCAGGGGGACAGGAACCGGGCTAGCGGGAGACCCCAGCACAGATACGCAGTATTTT	CASSLARGTGTGLAGDPSTDTQYF	TRBD2	TRBV5-1	TRBJ2-3	24	.
TGCGCCAGCAGCTTGGGACAGGGATTCTACGAGCAGTACTTC	CASSLGQGFYEQYF	TRBD1	TRBV5-1	TRBJ2-7	14	few
TGCAGCGCTGGGACAGGGGGCATGGAGACCCAGTACTTC	CSAGTGGMETQYF	TRBD1	TRBV29-1	TRBJ2-5	13	few
TGTGCCAGCAGTGATGGAAACACCATATATTTT	CASSDGNTIYF	.	TRBV2	TRBJ1-3	11	.
TGTGCCAGCAGCTCCTCGGGACTAGCGGGCTCCAATGAGCAGTTCTTC	CASSSSGLAGSNEQFF	TRBD2	TRBV7-9	TRBJ2-1	16	.
TGTGCCAGCAGCGCAGCGGGAGGACCCTACGAGCAGTACTTC	CASSAAGGPYEQYF	TRBD2	TRBV2	TRBJ2-7	14	.
TGTGCCTGGGAAGGACAGCTACACTCCTACGAGCAGTACTTC	CAWEGQLHSYEQYF	.	TRBV30	TRBJ2-7	14	once
TGTGCCAGCAGCTTATCGGGACGATCCACCGGGGAGCTGTTTTTT	CASSLSGRSTGELFF	.	TRBV11-2	TRBJ2-2	15	.
TGTGCCAGCCAACCAGGCACCGGGGAGCTGTTTTTT	CASQPGTGELFF	.	TRBV18	TRBJ2-2	12	few
TGTGCCCGGAGGGGAGGTCCCCAAGAGACCCAGTACTTC	CARRGGPQETQYF	.	TRBV30	TRBJ2-5	13	.
TGTGCCAGCAGCTCACAGGGACATAGCAATCAGCCCCAGCATTTT	CASSSQGHSNQPQHF	.	TRBV7-2	TRBJ1-5	15	few
TGTGCCAGCACCCCCGGCGGTCGGGATGAGCAGTTCTTC	CASTPGGRDEQFF	.	TRBV6-5	TRBJ2-1	13	.
TGCAGCGTTGATCCGGGCGGGGAGACCCAGTACTTC	CSVDPGGETQYF	.	TRBV29-1	TRBJ2-5	12	.
TGTGCCACCAGCAGAGGACTAGCGGGAGGGCCGCTGGGGGATGAGCAGTTCTTC	CATSRGLAGGPLGDEQFF	TRBD2	TRBV15	TRBJ2-1	18	.
TGTGCCAGCAGTTACGGCAGCTCGAAGACCCAGTACTTC	CASSYGSSKTQYF	.	TRBV28	TRBJ2-5	13	.
TGCGCCAGCAGCTTAGGTCGGCAGGGTGGCGGCTACACCTTC	CASSLGRQGGGYTF	.	TRBV7-2	TRBJ1-2	14	.
TGTGCCAGCAGTAAAGGGGGTGGAAGCAATCAGCCCCAGCATTTT	CASSKGGGSNQPQHF	.	TRBV27	TRBJ1-5	15	.